These T cell receptor beta chains were read from a single sample in a study of blood T cells in healthy people across ages. TCRdb passed the 5' RACE reads through MiXCR, listing each CDR3 protein once. The sample shows approximately 780,000 distinct CDR3 sequences, roughly 26% of them seen only once. These data also featured in a second study, about T cells of mothers and their children.

Material for sequencing was blood. Receptor source: a boy aged 10-17 years in good health. Both conserved end residues are part of each CDR3. A D gene is named only where the DNA matches it firmly. Not every row has a clone size; where given, it reads once, few, many or a size class.

v_call: TRBV5-5
j_call: TRBJ2-4
d_call: TRBD1
clone_size: -
cdr3_length: 14
cdr3_nt: TGTGCCAGCAGCCCCCAGAGGGGGCGAAACATTCAGTACTTC
cdr3_aa: CASSPQRGRNIQYF

v_call: TRBV12-3/TRBV12-4
j_call: TRBJ2-6
d_call: -
clone_size: -
cdr3_length: 15
cdr3_nt: TGTGCCAGCAGTTTGGTGCGCGCTGGGGCCAACGTCCTGACTTTC
cdr3_aa: CASSLVRAGANVLTF

v_call: TRBV6-5
j_call: TRBJ1-2
d_call: -
clone_size: -
cdr3_length: 13
cdr3_nt: TGTGCCAGCAGTTACGCGGGGAGAGATGGCTACACCTTC
cdr3_aa: CASSYAGRDGYTF

v_call: TRBV15
j_call: TRBJ2-5
d_call: -
clone_size: few
cdr3_length: 12
cdr3_nt: TGTGCCACCAGCAGAGTCGAAGAGACCCAGTACTTC
cdr3_aa: CATSRVEETQYF

v_call: TRBV7-9
j_call: TRBJ2-1
d_call: TRBD2
clone_size: few
cdr3_length: 16
cdr3_nt: TGTGCCAGCAGCTTGGCGACTAGCGGGGGGGCAAATGAGCAGTTCTTC
cdr3_aa: CASSLATSGGANEQFF

v_call: TRBV12-3/TRBV12-4
j_call: TRBJ2-2
d_call: -
clone_size: many
cdr3_length: 12
cdr3_nt: TGTGCCAGCGGCACAGGGTTCGGGGAGCTGTTTTTT
cdr3_aa: CASGTGFGELFF

v_call: TRBV12-3/TRBV12-4
j_call: TRBJ2-1
d_call: TRBD2
clone_size: -
cdr3_length: 15
cdr3_nt: TGTGCCAGCAGTTCCAGAAACGGGGGGGACAATGAGCAGTTCTTC
cdr3_aa: CASSSRNGGDNEQFF

v_call: TRBV6-5
j_call: TRBJ1-1
d_call: TRBD1
clone_size: few
cdr3_length: 14
cdr3_nt: TGTGCCAGCAGCCACAGGGGGGAGAACACTGAAGCTTTCTTT
cdr3_aa: CASSHRGENTEAFF

v_call: TRBV7-3
j_call: TRBJ1-2
d_call: -
clone_size: -
cdr3_length: 17
cdr3_nt: TGTGCCAGCAGCCCGAGTCTACCAGGGGATCCTAACTATGGCTACACCTTC
cdr3_aa: CASSPSLPGDPNYGYTF

v_call: TRBV29-1
j_call: TRBJ2-7
d_call: -
clone_size: few
cdr3_length: 11
cdr3_nt: TGCAGCGTTTTGATCACTTACGAGCAGTACTTC
cdr3_aa: CSVLITYEQYF

v_call: TRBV5-1
j_call: TRBJ2-3
d_call: TRBD1
clone_size: few
cdr3_length: 17
cdr3_nt: TGCGCCAGCAGCTTGACCCCACAGGGGCCCACCCAGGCCACGCAGTATTTT
cdr3_aa: CASSLTPQGPTQATQYF

v_call: TRBV20-1
j_call: TRBJ2-7
d_call: -
clone_size: few
cdr3_length: 11
cdr3_nt: TGCAGTGCTAGGGTGGGCTACGAGCAGTACTTC
cdr3_aa: CSARVGYEQYF

v_call: TRBV7-3
j_call: TRBJ2-1
d_call: -
clone_size: once
cdr3_length: 17
cdr3_nt: TGTGCCAGCAGCTTGTCGTCGGGAGCAAGCTCCTACAATGAGCAGTCCTTC
cdr3_aa: CASSLSSGASSYNEQSF

v_call: TRBV6-5
j_call: TRBJ2-6
d_call: TRBD1
clone_size: -
cdr3_length: 16
cdr3_nt: TGTGCCAGCAGTTACGGGGACAGATACGGGGCCAACGTCCTGACTTTC
cdr3_aa: CASSYGDRYGANVLTF

v_call: TRBV19
j_call: TRBJ1-3
d_call: -
clone_size: -
cdr3_length: 12
cdr3_nt: TGTGCCAGTGGCCAGGGGGGAAACACCATATATTTT
cdr3_aa: CASGQGGNTIYF

v_call: TRBV5-1
j_call: TRBJ2-1
d_call: -
clone_size: many
cdr3_length: 15
cdr3_nt: TGCGCCAGCAGCCCGGAAGGGGGGTCCTACAATGAGCAGTTCTTC
cdr3_aa: CASSPEGGSYNEQFF

v_call: TRBV11-2
j_call: TRBJ2-1
d_call: TRBD2
clone_size: -
cdr3_length: 16
cdr3_nt: TGTGCCAGCAGCTTAGCCGCTAGCGGGACTTTGGATGAGCAGTTCTTC
cdr3_aa: CASSLAASGTLDEQFF

v_call: TRBV5-1
j_call: TRBJ2-6
d_call: TRBD2
clone_size: few
cdr3_length: 15
cdr3_nt: TGCGCCAGCACCGCGGGGGGCTCTGGGGCCAACGTCCTGACTTTC
cdr3_aa: CASTAGGSGANVLTF

v_call: TRBV19
j_call: TRBJ1-6
d_call: -
clone_size: -
cdr3_length: 15
cdr3_nt: TGTGCCAGTAAGGTATTAGGAGGAGGTAATTCACCCCTCCACTTT
cdr3_aa: CASKVLGGGNSPLHF

v_call: TRBV10-3
j_call: TRBJ2-7
d_call: -
clone_size: few
cdr3_length: 12
cdr3_nt: TGTGCCATCAGTGAGAGAGCCTACGAGCAGTACTTC
cdr3_aa: CAISERAYEQYF

v_call: TRBV9
j_call: TRBJ2-7
d_call: -
clone_size: -
cdr3_length: 14
cdr3_nt: TGTGCCAGCAGCGTAGGAGACAGTCCCTACGAGCAGTACTTC
cdr3_aa: CASSVGDSPYEQYF

v_call: TRBV12-3/TRBV12-4
j_call: TRBJ2-3
d_call: TRBD2
clone_size: few
cdr3_length: 15
cdr3_nt: TGTGCCAGCAGTCCTCCGGGAGGTCTAAGGGATACGCAGTATTTT
cdr3_aa: CASSPPGGLRDTQYF

v_call: TRBV5-1
j_call: TRBJ2-3
d_call: TRBD1
clone_size: -
cdr3_length: 15
cdr3_nt: TGTGCCAGCAGCTTAGAGGGACAGTCGACAGATACGCAGTATTTT
cdr3_aa: CASSLEGQSTDTQYF

v_call: TRBV24-1
j_call: TRBJ1-5
d_call: -
clone_size: -
cdr3_length: 14
cdr3_nt: TGTGCCACCCAGAGATCGAATAGCAATCAGCCCCAGCATTTT
cdr3_aa: CATQRSNSNQPQHF

v_call: TRBV12-3/TRBV12-4
j_call: TRBJ2-5
d_call: -
clone_size: -
cdr3_length: 15
cdr3_nt: TGTGCCAGCAGCACCACAGGGACCCCGAAAGAGACCCAGTACTTC
cdr3_aa: CASSTTGTPKETQYF

v_call: TRBV29-1
j_call: TRBJ2-7
d_call: -
clone_size: few
cdr3_length: 12
cdr3_nt: TGCAGCGTTGCGGGGGAGTCCTACGAGCAGTACTTC
cdr3_aa: CSVAGESYEQYF

v_call: TRBV6-6
j_call: TRBJ2-7
d_call: TRBD1
clone_size: -
cdr3_length: 15
cdr3_nt: TGTGCCAGCGAGGACAGACAGGGTTGGTCCTACGAGCAGTACTTC
cdr3_aa: CASEDRQGWSYEQYF

v_call: TRBV5-1
j_call: TRBJ2-7
d_call: -
clone_size: -
cdr3_length: 14
cdr3_nt: TGCGCCAGCAGCTTGGAAACACACTCCTACGAGCAGTACTTC
cdr3_aa: CASSLETHSYEQYF

v_call: TRBV29-1
j_call: TRBJ1-2
d_call: -
clone_size: -
cdr3_length: 15
cdr3_nt: TGCAGCGTTGAAGCCCGGACACCTACTAACTATGGCTACACCTTC
cdr3_aa: CSVEARTPTNYGYTF

v_call: TRBV6-1
j_call: TRBJ2-7
d_call: TRBD2
clone_size: -
cdr3_length: 15
cdr3_nt: TGTGCCAGCAGTGAAAGGACGGGGGGGCCACACGAGCAGTACTTC
cdr3_aa: CASSERTGGPHEQYF

v_call: TRBV3-1
j_call: TRBJ2-3
d_call: -
clone_size: -
cdr3_length: 15
cdr3_nt: TGTGCCAGCAGCCAACTAGCGAGTTTCACAGATACGCAGTATTTT
cdr3_aa: CASSQLASFTDTQYF

v_call: TRBV28
j_call: TRBJ2-1
d_call: TRBD2
clone_size: -
cdr3_length: 13
cdr3_nt: TGTGCCAGCTGGACTAGCGGCTACAATGAGCAGTTCTTC
cdr3_aa: CASWTSGYNEQFF

v_call: TRBV7-9
j_call: TRBJ1-5
d_call: -
clone_size: -
cdr3_length: 12
cdr3_nt: TGTGCCAGCAGCGACGGAGGACAGCCCCAGCATTTT
cdr3_aa: CASSDGGQPQHF